Each of the 21 T cell receptor beta chains below was sequenced from the same sample in a study of T cells after yellow fever vaccination. TCRdb re-called the 5' RACE reads through MiXCR, storing one row per CDR3 protein. Of around 46,000 distinct CDR3 sequences in the sample, roughly 7% are singletons; the top ten hold approximately 15%. The specimen comprised CD8+ T cells not binding an NS4B(214-222) dextramer, sorted from PBMCs, sampled 45 days after the yellow fever booster vaccination. The receptor set was obtained from a man younger than 45 who received the YFV17D yellow fever vaccine.

This clonotype was found many times. The rearrangement joins TRBV29-1 to TRBJ1-1; D unresolved. The CDR3 length is 13 residues. Germline values: CDR1 SQVTM, CDR2 ANQGSEA. V dropped 6 bases and J dropped 2 bases, with 13 bases sitting between them. As DNA, the CDR3 is TGCAGCGTCGGGATGGTGGGCAACACTGAAGCTTTCTTT. It specifies CSVGMVGNTEAFF.

Ten or more counts support this clonotype. This chain links TRBV28 with TRBJ2-7, with a possible D match to TRBD1 (7 bases). The CDR3 spans 14 residues. Germline lookup yields CDR1 MDHEN and CDR2 SYDVKM. The V gene lost 6 bases and the J gene lost 4 bases, with 16 bases spanning the gap. CDR3 loop: CASRRDRPLYEQYF. The CDR3, as DNA: TGTGCCAGCAGGCGGGACAGACCCCTATACGAGCAGTACTTC.

This chain links TRBV27 with TRBJ2-1; 15 bases align to TRBD2. This CDR3 has 15 residues. The germline CDR1 and CDR2 sequences are MNHEY and SMNVEV (reference sequence). Trimming removed 5 bases from V and 7 bases from J; junction bases left unmatched: 3. The CDR3 region is CASSPGTSGRNEQFF. In DNA form, the CDR3 reads TGTGCCAGCAGTCCCGGGACTAGCGGGAGGAATGAGCAGTTCTTC.

There are many counts of this clonotype. The chain employs TRBV14 and TRBJ2-3, with D uncertain. V was shortened by 2 bases and J by 4 bases, with 13 bases between the two germline ends. The CDR3 consists of 15 residues. Germline V gives CDR1 SGHDN, CDR2 FVKESK. The CDR3 DNA follows: TGTGCCAGCAGCCAATTTGAAGTCAGCTCAGATACGCAGTATTTT. Protein sequence: CASSQFEVSSDTQYF.

This clonotype has just a few counts. The J gene is TRBJ2-7, the V gene TRBV28; 8 nucleotides align to TRBD1. The V and J ends lost 4 bases and 5 bases, in that order; junction bases with no gene match: 19. CDR1 is MDHEN, CDR2 SYDVKM, per germline. The CDR3 is 18 amino acids. The CDR3 DNA reads as TGTGCCAGCAGTTCCCTCTGGGTGGACAGGGTCAGGGGGAACGAGCAGTACTTC. Translated: CASSSLWVDRVRGNEQYF. Using reference TRBV28 and TRBJ2-7 for the parts outside the CDR3, the full variable domain is DVKVTQSSRYLVKRTGEKVFLECVQDMDHENMFWYRQDPGLGLRLIYFSYDVKMKEKGDIPEGYSVSREKKERFSLILESASTNQTSMYLCASSSLWVDRVRGNEQYFGPGTRLTVT.

Concerning this clonotype: This may be a read error, as it is one base from a much larger clone. The chain carries TRBV30 and TRBJ2-2, with unresolved D. Trimming removed 0 bases at V and 4 bases at J, with 12 bases between. The CDR3 runs 15 residues. The germline V gene encodes CDR1 GTSNPN and CDR2 SVGIG (reference sequence). CDR3 loop: CAWSVLQFSTGELFF. The CDR3 bases are TGTGCCTGGAGTGTTTTACAGTTTAGCACCGGGGAGCTGTTTTTT.

This clonotype has a count of ten or more. The gene calls are TRBV20-1 and TRBJ2-5; maybe TRBD1 (6 bases). This CDR3 region has 17 residues. Trimming cost V 6 bases and J 5 bases, with 28 bases left between them. CDR1 DFQATT and CDR2 SNEGSKA come from the germline V gene (reference sequence). For the CDR3, the DNA is TGCAGTGCCATAGTGGCCTCCGGGACACTAAGGCGGGAGACCCAGTACTTC. Its translation is CSAIVASGTLRRETQYF.

The chain couples TRBV11-1 to TRBJ2-7, with TRBD2 matching over 14 bases. CDR1 and CDR2 from the germline V gene are SGHAT and FQDESV (reference sequence). This CDR3 is built from 19 residues. V gave up 3 bases and J gave up 0 bases; unmatched junction bases: 10. The CDR3 here is CASSFLQGLAGVISYEQYF. The CDR3 DNA sequence: TGTGCCAGCAGCTTTCTCCAGGGACTAGCGGGAGTGATCTCCTACGAGCAGTACTTC.

This clonotype was observed at least ten times. The CDR3 loop is CASSVGTGQETQYF. CDR3 DNA sequence: TGTGCCAGCAGTGTTGGGACAGGGCAAGAGACCCAGTACTTC. The rearrangement links TRBV12-3 or TRBV12-4 to TRBJ2-5, with 9 bases fitting TRBD1. Trimming removed 5 bases from V and 2 bases from J; junction bases left unmatched: 3. The CDR3 is 14 residues long.

This clonotype was picked up many times. The rearrangement links TRBV2 to TRBJ2-3; TRBD1 matches 9 bases. The V gene's germline CDR1 is SNHLY and CDR2 FYNNEI. CDR3 length: 18 residues. V dropped 5 bases and J dropped 4; count of bases not matched to a gene: 16. CDR3 region: CASSFLDPRDRVADTQYF. CDR3 DNA: TGTGCCAGCAGTTTTCTAGACCCCCGGGACAGGGTGGCAGATACGCAGTATTTT.

The chain carries TRBV12-5 and TRBJ2-1; no firm D call. This CDR3 spans 11 amino acids. The V end was cut by 8 bases, the J end by 8 bases, with 10 bases between. Germline loops: CDR1 LGHNT, CDR2 FRNRAP. The DNA for the CDR3 is TGTGCTAGTTTGTGGCATTATGAGCAGTTCTTC. It codes for CASLWHYEQFF.

This clonotype was recorded many times. This chain links TRBV11-2 with TRBJ2-5, with D tentatively TRBD2 (6 bases). The V end was cut by 2 bases, the J end by 1 base, with 8 bases between. The CDR3 has 14 residues. CDR1 and CDR2 from the germline V gene are SGHAT and FQNNGV. CDR3: CASSLMTSQETQYF. DNA of the CDR3: TGTGCCAGCAGCTTAATGACTAGCCAAGAGACCCAGTACTTC.

Ten or more counts support this clonotype. This chain connects TRBV3-1 to TRBJ2-2; D may be TRBD2 (6 bases). Germline V gene sequence: CDR1 LGHDT, CDR2 YNNKEL (reference sequence). The CDR3 length is 17 residues. Trimming shortened V by 4 bases and J by 6 bases, and 21 bases separated the two germline ends. This CDR3 reads CASSPWEVLPEPGELFF. The DNA of the CDR3 is TGTGCCAGCAGCCCCTGGGAGGTCCTCCCCGAACCCGGGGAGCTGTTTTTT.

This clonotype was counted at least ten times. This chain uses TRBV14 with TRBJ2-1; the D gene is possibly TRBD2 (5 bases). The germline V gene encodes CDR1 SGHDN and CDR2 FVKESK. Trimming left V 0 bases short and J 8 bases short, with 20 bases between. This CDR3 comprises 17 residues. DNA of the CDR3: TGTGCCAGCAGCCAAGAGTCTAGCCGGCTTTTTTGGGATGAGCAGTTCTTC. Its protein product is CASSQESSRLFWDEQFF.

At least ten counts were recorded for this clonotype. The rearrangement joins TRBV20-1 to TRBJ2-3; no clear D gene. This CDR3 is built from 12 residues. Germline assignment: CDR1 DFQATT and CDR2 SNEGSKA (reference sequence). V was clipped by 5 bases and J by 5 bases, with 11 bases between them. The CDR3 sequence is CSADQTGDTQYF. In nucleotides, the CDR3 is TGCAGTGCTGATCAAACGGGAGATACGCAGTATTTT.

This clonotype was seen a handful of times. V usage is TRBV3-1 and J usage is TRBJ2-2, with D maybe TRBD1 (6 bases). The V end was cut by 2 bases, the J end by 1 base, with 8 bases between. The V gene's germline CDR1 is LGHDT and CDR2 YNNKEL (reference sequence). CDR3 length equals 15 residues. CDR3 loop: CASSQRDKNTGELFF. The CDR3 DNA reads as TGTGCCAGCAGCCAACGGGACAAGAACACCGGGGAGCTGTTTTTT.

This clonotype occurred a few times. The J gene is TRBJ1-1, the V gene TRBV29-1; 9 bases line up with TRBD1. Germline V gene sequence: CDR1 SQVTM, CDR2 ANQGSEA. Unmatched junction bases numbered 2, after V lost 3 bases and J lost 0 bases. The CDR3 has 14 amino acids. The CDR3 bases are TGCAGCGTTGATACAGGGGGCGTGAACACTGAAGCTTTCTTT. It codes for CSVDTGGVNTEAFF.

The chain uses TRBV6-2 or TRBV6-3 and TRBJ2-1; D might be TRBD1 or TRBD2, each matching 5 bases. CDR3 length: 15 residues. Trimming took 2 bases from V and 3 from J, leaving 11 bases between them. CDR1 MNHEY and CDR2 SVGEGT come from the germline V gene. The CDR3 nucleotides read TGTGCCAGCAGTTACCTCCGGGACCACTACAATGAGCAGTTCTTC. Translated: CASSYLRDHYNEQFF.

This clonotype was seen ten or more times. The V gene is TRBV20-1, the J gene TRBJ2-7; D unclear. V lost 0 bases and J 0 bases, leaving 9 bases between the germline ends. The CDR3 has 14 amino acids. The germline gives CDR1 DFQATT, CDR2 SNEGSKA (reference sequence). In DNA, the CDR3 is TGCAGTGCTAGAGAAAGCGACCGCTCCTACGAGCAGTACTTC. This encodes CSARESDRSYEQYF.

This clonotype was seen a handful of times. The chain carries TRBV12-5 and TRBJ2-6; perhaps TRBD1 as D (5 bases). Germline V CDR1 and CDR2: LGHNT, FRNRAP. The germline V and J ends were trimmed by 1 base and 0 bases, with 7 bases remaining between them. The length of the CDR3 is 16 residues. CDR3 residues: CASGLEGFSGANVLTF. The CDR3 nucleotides are TGTGCTAGTGGTTTGGAGGGGTTCTCTGGGGCCAACGTCCTGACTTTC.

In its sample, this clonotype was seen many times. The genes are TRBV12-3 or TRBV12-4 and TRBJ2-7; D could derive from TRBD1 or TRBD2 (5 bases each). V dropped 6 bases and J dropped 4 bases, with 10 bases sitting between them. There are 12 residues in the CDR3. The CDR3: CASSPGPYEQYF. In DNA, the CDR3 is TGTGCCAGCAGCCCGGGACCTTACGAGCAGTACTTC.